Each of the 10 T cell receptor beta chains below was sequenced from the same sample in a study of shared clonotypes between healthy human individuals. Sequencing used immunoSEQ multiplex PCR; TCRdb keeps in-frame clones, though not all of them. The profile shows fewer than 850,000 clones, roughly 96% of them singletons. Positively selected for CCR7, the CD45RO-negative cells used as naive CD8 cells excluded terminally differentiated effector memory CD45RA+ cells. Material for sequencing was naive CD8+ T cells sorted from blood. All receptors derive from a man younger than 45 in good health.

CDR3 residues: CASSQEGGEDTQYF. CDR3 nucleotide sequence: TGCGCCAGCAGCCAAGAAGGCGGGGAGGATACGCAGTATTTT. This chain connects TRBV4-3 to TRBJ2-3, with D perhaps TRBD2 (6 bases). Trimming took 0 bases from V and 6 from J, leaving 10 bases between them. From germline, CDR1 is LGHNA and CDR2 YSLEER. The CDR3 sequence is 14 residues long.

The rearrangement uses TRBV6-5 and TRBJ2-7; possible D gene TRBD1, 7 bases. The germline V gene has CDR1 MNHEY and CDR2 SVGAGI. The V end lost 5 bases, the J end lost 4 bases, and 12 bases lay between the germline ends. The CDR3 runs 13 residues. CDR3 coding DNA: TGTGCCAGCAGTGGCGGGACAGTGTACGAGCAGTACTTC. This codes for CASSGGTVYEQYF.

The rearrangement uses TRBV6-4 and TRBJ1-1; 9 nucleotides align to TRBD1. CDR3 size: 15 residues. The germline V gene has CDR1 MRHNA and CDR2 SNTAGT. With 2 bases clipped from V and 5 bases from J, the junction kept 6 bases outside the gene matches. The CDR3: CASSDTGTGRTEAFF. CDR3 DNA sequence: TGTGCCAGCAGTGACACAGGGACAGGGCGGACTGAAGCTTTCTTT.

V is TRBV11-3 and J is TRBJ2-5, with D possibly TRBD1 on 6 matching bases. The V gene's germline CDR1 is SGHNT and CDR2 YENEEA. The CDR3 sequence is 15 residues long. V lost 5 bases, J lost 2 bases, and 15 bases lay in between. CDR3: CASSQTRGEQETQYF. The CDR3 DNA is TGTGCCAGCAGCCAAACCAGGGGCGAACAAGAGACCCAGTACTTC.

The chain recombines TRBV27 with TRBJ2-7; TRBD2 agrees at 9 bases. V lost 3 bases to trimming and J lost 12 bases; unmatched junction nucleotides: 9. The CDR3 length is 13 residues. CDR1 is MNHEY and CDR2 is SMNVEV in the germline V gene (reference sequence). CDR3 sequence reads: CASSLSSGGIRYF. The CDR3 nucleotides are TGTGCCAGCAGTTTGAGTAGCGGGGGCATTCGGTACTTC.

V and J are TRBV5-1 and TRBJ2-5; the D gene is possibly TRBD2 (6 bases). V was shortened by 5 bases and J by 1 base, with 24 bases between the two germline ends. There are 18 residues in the CDR3. Germline CDR1 reads SGHRS; CDR2 reads YFSETQ. The CDR3 DNA reads TGCGCCAGCAGGTATTTTGGTATTGGGCTAGCGTCCCAAGAGACCCAGTACTTC. Amino acid sequence: CASRYFGIGLASQETQYF.

Written as DNA, the CDR3 is TGTGCCATCAGTGAGTCTGACGAGACCCAGTACTTC. This encodes CAISESDETQYF. V gene TRBV10-3 combines with J gene TRBJ2-5; D remains unclear. The CDR3 has 12 amino acids. CDR1 ENHRY and CDR2 SYGVKD come from the germline V gene. V was clipped by 0 bases and J by 5 bases, with 4 bases between them.

The chain combines TRBV7-9 with TRBJ2-1, with a possible D match to TRBD2 (5 bases). The CDR3 extends over 16 amino acids. Germline V CDR1 and CDR2: SEHNR, FQNEAQ (reference sequence). The ends were cut back, 5 bases at V and 0 bases at J, with 14 bases in the middle. This CDR3 reads CASSQRAGSSYNEQFF. The CDR3 DNA reads TGTGCCAGCAGCCAGCGTGCGGGTAGCTCCTACAATGAGCAGTTCTTC.

The chain combines TRBV30 with TRBJ2-2; D is possibly TRBD2 (5 bases). Germline V gives CDR1 GTSNPN, CDR2 SVGIG (reference sequence). CDR3 length: 16 amino acids. V lost 5 bases to trimming and J lost 4 bases, with 20 bases between them. The CDR3: CAWEIGEGLGTGELFF. CDR3 nucleotides: TGTGCCTGGGAAATAGGAGAGGGCCTCGGCACCGGGGAGCTGTTTTTT.

V usage is TRBV5-6 and J usage is TRBJ2-1; D gene ambiguous. V lost 2 bases, J lost 0 bases, and 21 bases lay in between. The CDR3 runs 19 residues. Looked up from germline, CDR1 is SGHDT and CDR2 is YYEEEE. CDR3: CASSFRVSFYESSYNEQFF. DNA of the CDR3: TGTGCCAGCAGCTTCCGTGTCAGCTTTTACGAAAGCTCCTACAATGAGCAGTTCTTC. The variable domain in full, completed from reference TRBV5-6 and TRBJ2-1, reads DAGVTQSPTHLIKTRGQQVTLRCSPKSGHDTVSWYQQALGQGPQFIFQYYEEEERQRGNFPDRFSGHQFPNYSSELNVNALLLGDSALYLCASSFRVSFYESSYNEQFFGPGTRLTVL.